The text below deals with one T cell receptor beta chain. The data originate from a study of blood T cell repertoires in COVID-19. Study background: Samples came from the United States, Italy and Spain, spanning acute and convalescent COVID-19. The cDNA or gDNA used as material had been derived from T cells, B-cell-depleted T cells, or PBMCs.

Per the study methods: Scientists estimated how many nucleated cells there were by amplifying reference gene primers. Generated by immunoSEQ multiplex PCR, the TCRdb table keeps only in-frame clones and is missing some. The V and J calls and clone size are taken from that table; D and trimming were inferred from the DNA. The sample lists around 98,000 clones, roughly 87% occurring once. With 3 bases clipped from V and 5 bases from J, the junction kept 5 bases outside the gene matches. Germline-derived CDR1 and CDR2 are SGHRS and YFSETQ. This CDR3 is 14 amino acids long. The J gene is TRBJ1-2, the V gene TRBV5-1; 9 bases fit TRBD1. This receptor was identified in a man between 65 and 85 years old with acute or convalescent COVID-19. Sequenced: peripheral blood. The CDR3: CASSSPGQGYGYTF. As DNA, the CDR3 is TGCGCCAGCAGCTCGCCGGGACAGGGATATGGCTACACCTTC.